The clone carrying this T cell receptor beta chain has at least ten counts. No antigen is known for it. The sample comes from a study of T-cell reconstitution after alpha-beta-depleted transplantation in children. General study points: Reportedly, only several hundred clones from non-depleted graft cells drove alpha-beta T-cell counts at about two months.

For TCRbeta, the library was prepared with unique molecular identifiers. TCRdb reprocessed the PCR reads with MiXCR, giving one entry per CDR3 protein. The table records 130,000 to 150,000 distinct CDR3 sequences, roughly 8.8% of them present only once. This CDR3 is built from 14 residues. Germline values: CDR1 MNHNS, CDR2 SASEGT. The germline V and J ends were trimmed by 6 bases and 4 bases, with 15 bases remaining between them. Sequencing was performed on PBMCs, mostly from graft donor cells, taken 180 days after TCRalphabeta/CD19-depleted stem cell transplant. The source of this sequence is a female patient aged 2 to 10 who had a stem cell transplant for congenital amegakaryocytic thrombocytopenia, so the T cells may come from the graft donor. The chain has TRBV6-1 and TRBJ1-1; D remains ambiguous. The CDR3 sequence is CASRRYRESTEAFF. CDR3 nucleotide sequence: TGTGCCAGCAGGAGATATCGGGAGAGCACTGAAGCTTTCTTT.